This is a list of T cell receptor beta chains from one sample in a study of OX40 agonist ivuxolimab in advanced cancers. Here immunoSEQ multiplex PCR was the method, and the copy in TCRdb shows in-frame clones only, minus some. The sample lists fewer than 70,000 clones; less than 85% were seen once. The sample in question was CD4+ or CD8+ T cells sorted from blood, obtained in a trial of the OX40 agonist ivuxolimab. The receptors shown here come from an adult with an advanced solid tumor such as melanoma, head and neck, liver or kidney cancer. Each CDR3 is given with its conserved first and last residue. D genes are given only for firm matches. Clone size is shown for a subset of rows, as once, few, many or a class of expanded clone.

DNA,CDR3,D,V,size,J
TGTGCCAGCAGCGCCCCTACTAGTTCGCCAAACAATGAGCAGTTCTTC,CASSAPTSSPNNEQFF,-,TRBV7-3,-,TRBJ2-1
TGTGCCAGTAGTACGGGACAGGGGAACGGAGATACGCAGTATTTT,CASSTGQGNGDTQYF,TRBD1,TRBV19,-,TRBJ2-3
TGCAGCGTTGGCGGTTTATTTCGGGACATACTCTACGAGCAGTACTTC,CSVGGLFRDILYEQYF,-,TRBV29-1,-,TRBJ2-7
TGTGCCACCGGAATGGGACAGTATAACTATGGCTACACCTTC,CATGMGQYNYGYTF,TRBD1,TRBV15,-,TRBJ1-2
TGTGCCAGCATCGAAAAAGGAGGGAACGAAAAACTGTTTTTT,CASIEKGGNEKLFF,-,TRBV28,-,TRBJ1-4
TGTGCCAGCAGTTCGGCTGGGACGGACGGGATCTACGAGCAGTACTTC,CASSSAGTDGIYEQYF,-,TRBV28,once,TRBJ2-7
TGTGCCAGCAGCTTAGGGACACGAAATCAGCCCCAGCATTTT,CASSLGTRNQPQHF,-,TRBV7-9,-,TRBJ1-5
TGTGCCAGCTCAAACCTTGGCTCCTCTAGCACAGATACGCAGTATTTT,CASSNLGSSSTDTQYF,-,TRBV18,-,TRBJ2-3
TGTGCCAGCAGCTTAGTGGCGGGGTGGGACACCGGGGAGCTGTTTTTT,CASSLVAGWDTGELFF,-,TRBV7-2,once,TRBJ2-2
TGTGCCAGCAGCTCGGATCCGGGACAGCGTCACGAGCAGTACTTC,CASSSDPGQRHEQYF,TRBD1,TRBV7-4,-,TRBJ2-7
TGTGCCAGCAGCCCTCCGGGACAGGGTGCGGGCACTGAAGCTTTCTTT,CASSPPGQGAGTEAFF,TRBD1,TRBV28,-,TRBJ1-1
TGCGCCAGCAGCCAAGACCAGGCAGCCAAAAACATTCAGTACTTC,CASSQDQAAKNIQYF,-,TRBV4-3,-,TRBJ2-4
TGTGCCAGCAGCCCGGGACAGGGTGATGAAAAACTGTTTTTT,CASSPGQGDEKLFF,TRBD1,TRBV6-5,-,TRBJ1-4
TGTGCCAGCAGTTACCGAGGGGGCCCTCCCTACGAGCAGTACTTC,CASSYRGGPPYEQYF,TRBD1,TRBV6-5,-,TRBJ2-7
TGTGCCAGCAGCGCCGTGGAGACCCAGTACTTC,CASSAVETQYF,-,TRBV5-8,-,TRBJ2-5
TGTGCCAGCCGCGGGACTAGCGGGGGTATAGATACGCAGTATTTT,CASRGTSGGIDTQYF,TRBD2,TRBV2,-,TRBJ2-3
TGTGCCATCACCCCCTCCGGGACCTTCTCCGGGCAGTACTTC,CAITPSGTFSGQYF,-,TRBV10-3,-,TRBJ2-7
TGTGCCAGCAGTTACATGAGAGACACCACCGTAGGCTACACCTTC,CASSYMRDTTVGYTF,-,TRBV6-5,-,TRBJ1-2
TGTGCCAGTAGTATAGCGAGCTATGGCTACACCTTC,CASSIASYGYTF,-,TRBV19,-,TRBJ1-2
TGTGCCAGCAGCTTAAATGGACTCGGCACAGATACGCAGTATTTT,CASSLNGLGTDTQYF,-,TRBV13,-,TRBJ2-3
TGTGCCAGTAGTGGCACAGGGGGTCGCCAGACCCAGTACTTC,CASSGTGGRQTQYF,TRBD1,TRBV19,once,TRBJ2-5
TGTGCCTGGAGCGAGAAGGGGACAGAGACCCAGTACTTC,CAWSEKGTETQYF,-,TRBV30,-,TRBJ2-5
TGTGCCAGCAGAGCGGGGGGCGGGGATACGCAGTATTTT,CASRAGGGDTQYF,TRBD2,TRBV7-9,-,TRBJ2-3
TGCGCCAGCAGCTTGAAGGGTGAGAGTCTACTTGGAAACACCATATATTTT,CASSLKGESLLGNTIYF,-,TRBV5-1,-,TRBJ1-3